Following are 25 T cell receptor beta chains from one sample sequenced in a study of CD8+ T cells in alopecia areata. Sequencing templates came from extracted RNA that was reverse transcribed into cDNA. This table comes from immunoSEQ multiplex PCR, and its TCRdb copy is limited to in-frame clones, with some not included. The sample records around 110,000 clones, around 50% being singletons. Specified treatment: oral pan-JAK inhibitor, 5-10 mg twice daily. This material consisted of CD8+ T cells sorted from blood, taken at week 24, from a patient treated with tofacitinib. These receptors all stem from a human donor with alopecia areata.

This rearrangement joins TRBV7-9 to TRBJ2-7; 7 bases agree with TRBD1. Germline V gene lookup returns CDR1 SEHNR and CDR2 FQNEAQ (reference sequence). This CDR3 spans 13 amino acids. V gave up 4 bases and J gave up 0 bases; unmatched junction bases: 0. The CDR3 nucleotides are TGTGCCAGCAGCTGGGACAGCTCCTACGAGCAGTACTTC. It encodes CASSWDSSYEQYF.

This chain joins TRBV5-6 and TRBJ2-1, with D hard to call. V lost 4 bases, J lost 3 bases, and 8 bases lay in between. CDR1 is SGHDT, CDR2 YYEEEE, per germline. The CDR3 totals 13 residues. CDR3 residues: CASSTDHYNEQFF. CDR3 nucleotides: TGTGCCAGCAGCACGGACCACTACAATGAGCAGTTCTTC.

The CDR3, as DNA: TGCGCCAGCAGCCCAGGGGGGGAGAACACTGAAGCTTTCTTT. Residues: CASSPGGENTEAFF. This chain uses TRBV5-1 with TRBJ1-1; 7 bases fit TRBD1. V lost 4 bases, J lost 1 base, and 4 bases stayed unmatched. Germline V gives CDR1 SGHRS, CDR2 YFSETQ. The CDR3 loop spans 14 amino acids.

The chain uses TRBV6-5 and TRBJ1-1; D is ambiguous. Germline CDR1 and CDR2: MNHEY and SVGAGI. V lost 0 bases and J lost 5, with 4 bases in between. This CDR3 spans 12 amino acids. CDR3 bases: TGTGCCAGCAGTTACTCGAGGACTGAAGCTTTCTTT. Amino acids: CASSYSRTEAFF.

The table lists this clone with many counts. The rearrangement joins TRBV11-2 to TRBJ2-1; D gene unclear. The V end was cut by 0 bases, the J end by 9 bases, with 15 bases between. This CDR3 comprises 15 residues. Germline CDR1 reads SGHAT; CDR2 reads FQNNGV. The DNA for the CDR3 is TGTGCCAGCAGCTTAGATGTCGCAGGAGTAGCTGAGCAGTTCTTC. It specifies CASSLDVAGVAEQFF.

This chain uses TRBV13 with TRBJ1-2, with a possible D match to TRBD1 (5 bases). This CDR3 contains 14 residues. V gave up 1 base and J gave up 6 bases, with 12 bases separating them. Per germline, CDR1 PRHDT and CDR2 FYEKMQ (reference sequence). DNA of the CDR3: TGTGCCAGCAGCTTAGACAGGACACCCCATGGCTACACCTTC. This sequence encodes CASSLDRTPHGYTF.

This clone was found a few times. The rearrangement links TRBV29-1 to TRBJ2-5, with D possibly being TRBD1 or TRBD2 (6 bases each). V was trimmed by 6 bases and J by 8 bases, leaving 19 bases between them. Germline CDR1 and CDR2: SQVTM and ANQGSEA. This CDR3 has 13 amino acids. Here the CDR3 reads CSVAGHDPYTQYF. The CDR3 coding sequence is TGCAGCGTCGCGGGACATGACCCGTACACCCAGTACTTC.

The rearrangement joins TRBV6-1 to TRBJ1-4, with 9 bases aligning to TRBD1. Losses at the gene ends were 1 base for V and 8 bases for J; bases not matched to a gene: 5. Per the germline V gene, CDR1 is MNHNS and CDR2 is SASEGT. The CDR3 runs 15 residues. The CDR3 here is CASSEVQGASEKLFF. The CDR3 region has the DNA TGTGCCAGCAGTGAAGTACAGGGGGCGTCCGAAAAACTGTTTTTT.

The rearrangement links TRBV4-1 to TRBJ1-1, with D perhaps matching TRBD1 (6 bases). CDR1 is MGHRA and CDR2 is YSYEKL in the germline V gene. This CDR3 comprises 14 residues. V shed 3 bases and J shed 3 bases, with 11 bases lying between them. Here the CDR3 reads CASSQRQGYTEAFF. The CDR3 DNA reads TGCGCCAGCAGCCAGCGGCAGGGGTACACTGAAGCTTTCTTT.

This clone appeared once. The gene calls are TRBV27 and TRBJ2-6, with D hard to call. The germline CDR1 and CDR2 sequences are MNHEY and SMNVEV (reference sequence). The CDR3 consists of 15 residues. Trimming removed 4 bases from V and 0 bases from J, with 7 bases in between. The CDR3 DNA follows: TGTGCCAGCAGTTACTCAACCTCTGGGGCCAACGTCCTGACTTTC. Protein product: CASSYSTSGANVLTF.

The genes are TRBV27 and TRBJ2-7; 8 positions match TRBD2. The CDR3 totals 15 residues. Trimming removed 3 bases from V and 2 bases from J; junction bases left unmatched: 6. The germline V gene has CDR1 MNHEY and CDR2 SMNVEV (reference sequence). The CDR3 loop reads CASSFIAGSPYEQYF. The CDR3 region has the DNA TGTGCCAGCAGTTTCATAGCGGGGAGCCCCTACGAGCAGTACTTC.

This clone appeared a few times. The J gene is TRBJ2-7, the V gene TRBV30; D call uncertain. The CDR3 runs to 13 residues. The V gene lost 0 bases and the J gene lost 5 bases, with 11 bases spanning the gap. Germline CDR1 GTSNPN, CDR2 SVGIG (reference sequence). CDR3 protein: CAWSVFKGNEQYF. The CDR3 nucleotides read TGTGCCTGGAGTGTATTTAAGGGTAACGAGCAGTACTTC.

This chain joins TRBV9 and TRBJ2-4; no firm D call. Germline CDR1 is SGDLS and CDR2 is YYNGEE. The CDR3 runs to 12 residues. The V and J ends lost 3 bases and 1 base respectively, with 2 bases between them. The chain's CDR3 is CASSGAKNIQYF. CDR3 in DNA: TGTGCCAGCAGCGGCGCCAAAAACATTCAGTACTTC.

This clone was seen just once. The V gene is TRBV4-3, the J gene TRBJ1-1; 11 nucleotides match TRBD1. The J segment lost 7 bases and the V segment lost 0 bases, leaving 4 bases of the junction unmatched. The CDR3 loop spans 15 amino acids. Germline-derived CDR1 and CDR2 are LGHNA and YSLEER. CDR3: CASSQDWDRGNEAFF. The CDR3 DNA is TGCGCCAGCAGCCAAGATTGGGACAGGGGGAATGAAGCTTTCTTT.

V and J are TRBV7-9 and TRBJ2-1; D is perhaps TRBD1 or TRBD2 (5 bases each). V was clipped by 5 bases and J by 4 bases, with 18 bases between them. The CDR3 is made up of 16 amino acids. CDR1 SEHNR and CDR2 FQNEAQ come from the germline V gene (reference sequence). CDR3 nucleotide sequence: TGTGCCAGCAGCCATTTACTTGGGACGGGTTACAATGAGCAGTTCTTC. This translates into CASSHLLGTGYNEQFF. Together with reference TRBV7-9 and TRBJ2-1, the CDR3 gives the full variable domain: DTGVSQNPRHKITKRGQNVTFRCDPISEHNRLYWYRQTLGQGPEFLTYFQNEAQLEKSRLLSDRFSAERPKGSFSTLEIQRTEQGDSAMYLCASSHLLGTGYNEQFFGPGTRLTVL.

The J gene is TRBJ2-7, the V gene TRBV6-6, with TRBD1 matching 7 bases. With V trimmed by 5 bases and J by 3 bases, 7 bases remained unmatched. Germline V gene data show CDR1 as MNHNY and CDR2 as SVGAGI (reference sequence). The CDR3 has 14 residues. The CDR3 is CASSGRGQNYEQYF. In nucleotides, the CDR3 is TGTGCCAGCAGTGGCAGGGGACAGAACTACGAGCAGTACTTC.

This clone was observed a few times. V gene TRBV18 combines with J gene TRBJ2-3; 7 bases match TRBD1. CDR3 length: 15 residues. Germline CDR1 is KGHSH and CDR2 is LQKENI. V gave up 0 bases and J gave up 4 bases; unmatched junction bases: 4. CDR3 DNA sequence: TGTGCCAGCTCACCACCTGGGACAGCCTCAGATACGCAGTATTTT. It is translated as CASSPPGTASDTQYF.

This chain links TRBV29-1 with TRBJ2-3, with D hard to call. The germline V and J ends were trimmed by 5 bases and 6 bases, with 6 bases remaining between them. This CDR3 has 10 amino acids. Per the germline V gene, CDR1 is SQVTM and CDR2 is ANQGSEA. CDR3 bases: TGCAGCGTTCAGTTGGATACGCAGTATTTT. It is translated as CSVQLDTQYF.

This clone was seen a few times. CDR3 loop: CAWRMGQGPGYEQYF. CDR3 in DNA: TGTGCCTGGAGAATGGGACAGGGGCCAGGTTACGAGCAGTACTTC. V usage is TRBV30 and J usage is TRBJ2-7, with TRBD1 matching 10 bases. This CDR3 comprises 15 residues. V shed 3 bases and J 4 bases; nucleotides not matched to a gene: 9. Germline V gene lookup returns CDR1 GTSNPN and CDR2 SVGIG (reference sequence).

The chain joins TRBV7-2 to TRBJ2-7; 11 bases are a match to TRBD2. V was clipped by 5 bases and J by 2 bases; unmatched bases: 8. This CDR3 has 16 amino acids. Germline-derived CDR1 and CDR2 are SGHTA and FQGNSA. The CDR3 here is CASSQDATSGAYEQYF. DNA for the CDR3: TGTGCCAGCAGCCAAGATGCGACTAGCGGGGCCTACGAGCAGTACTTC. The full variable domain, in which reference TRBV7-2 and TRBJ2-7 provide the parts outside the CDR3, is GAGVSQSPSNKVTEKGKDVELRCDPISGHTALYWYRQSLGQGLEFLIYFQGNSAPDKSGLPSDRFSAERTGGSVSTLTIQRTQQEDSAVYLCASSQDATSGAYEQYFGPGTRLTVT.

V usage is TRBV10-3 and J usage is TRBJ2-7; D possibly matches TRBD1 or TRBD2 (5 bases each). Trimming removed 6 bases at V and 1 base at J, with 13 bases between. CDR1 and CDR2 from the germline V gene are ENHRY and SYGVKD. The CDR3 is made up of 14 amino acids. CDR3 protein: CAIRSPGPSYEQYF. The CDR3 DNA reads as TGTGCCATCAGAAGCCCGGGGCCGTCCTACGAGCAGTACTTC.

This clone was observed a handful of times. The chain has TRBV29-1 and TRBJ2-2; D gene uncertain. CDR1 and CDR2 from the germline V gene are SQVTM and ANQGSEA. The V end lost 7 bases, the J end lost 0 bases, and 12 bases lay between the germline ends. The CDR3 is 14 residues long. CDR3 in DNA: TGCAGCGCCATTGGGCATTCGAACACCGGGGAGCTGTTTTTT. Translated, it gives CSAIGHSNTGELFF.

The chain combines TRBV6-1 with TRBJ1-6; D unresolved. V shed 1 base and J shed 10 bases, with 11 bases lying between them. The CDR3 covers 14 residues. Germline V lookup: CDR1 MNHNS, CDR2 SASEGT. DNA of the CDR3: TGTGCCAGCAGTGAAGGAGGTGGGGAATCACCCCTCCACTTT. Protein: CASSEGGGESPLHF.

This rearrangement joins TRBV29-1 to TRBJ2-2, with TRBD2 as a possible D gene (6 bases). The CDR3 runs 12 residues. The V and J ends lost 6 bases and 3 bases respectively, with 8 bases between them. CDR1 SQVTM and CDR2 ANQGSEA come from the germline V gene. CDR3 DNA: TGCAGCGTATGGGAGGACACCGGGGAGCTGTTTTTT. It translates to CSVWEDTGELFF.

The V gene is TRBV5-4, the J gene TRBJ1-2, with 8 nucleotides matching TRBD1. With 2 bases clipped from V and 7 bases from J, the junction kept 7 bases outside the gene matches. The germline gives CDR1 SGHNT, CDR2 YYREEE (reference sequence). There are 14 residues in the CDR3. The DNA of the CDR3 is TGTGCCAGCAGCTTCTCAGGGGGCGCTTCTGGCTACACCTTC. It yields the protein CASSFSGGASGYTF.